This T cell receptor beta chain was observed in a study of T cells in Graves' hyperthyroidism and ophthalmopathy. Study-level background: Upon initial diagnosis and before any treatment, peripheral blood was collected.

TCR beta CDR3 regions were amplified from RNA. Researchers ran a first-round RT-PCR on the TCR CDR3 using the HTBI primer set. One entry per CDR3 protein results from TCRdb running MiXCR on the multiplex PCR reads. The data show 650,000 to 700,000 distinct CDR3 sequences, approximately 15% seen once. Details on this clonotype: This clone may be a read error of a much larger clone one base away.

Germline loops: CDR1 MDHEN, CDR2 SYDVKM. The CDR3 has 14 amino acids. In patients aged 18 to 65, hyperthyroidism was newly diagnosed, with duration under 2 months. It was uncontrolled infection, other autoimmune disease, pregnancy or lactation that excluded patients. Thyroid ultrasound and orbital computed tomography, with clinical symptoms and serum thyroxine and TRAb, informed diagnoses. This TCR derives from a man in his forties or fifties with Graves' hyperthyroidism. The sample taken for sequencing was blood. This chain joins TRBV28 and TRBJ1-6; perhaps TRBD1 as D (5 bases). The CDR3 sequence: CASSRQMDNSPPHF. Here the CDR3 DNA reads TGTGCCAGCAGTCGACAGATGGATAATTCACCCCCCCACTTT.